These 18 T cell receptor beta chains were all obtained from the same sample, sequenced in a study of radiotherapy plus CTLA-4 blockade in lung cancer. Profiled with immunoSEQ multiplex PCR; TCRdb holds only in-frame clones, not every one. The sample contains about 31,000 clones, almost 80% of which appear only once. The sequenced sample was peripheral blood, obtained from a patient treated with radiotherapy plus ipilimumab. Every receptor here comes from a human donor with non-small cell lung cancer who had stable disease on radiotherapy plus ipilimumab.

CDR3 nucleotide sequence: TGTGCCACCAGCAAAGGGGGGACCGGGGAGCTGTTTTTT. Translated, it gives CATSKGGTGELFF. The rearrangement links TRBV15 to TRBJ2-2; D may match TRBD1 or TRBD2 (6 bases each). Germline CDR1 LNHNV, CDR2 YYDKDF (reference sequence). This CDR3 contains 13 residues. V gave up 4 bases and J gave up 5 bases, with 8 bases separating them.

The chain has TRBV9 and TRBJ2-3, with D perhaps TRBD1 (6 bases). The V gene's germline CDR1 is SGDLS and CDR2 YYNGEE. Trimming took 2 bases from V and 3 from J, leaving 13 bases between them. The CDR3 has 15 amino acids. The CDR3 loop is CASSVGQRGTDTQYF. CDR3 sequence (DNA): TGTGCCAGCAGCGTCGGACAGAGAGGAACAGATACGCAGTATTTT.

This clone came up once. The DNA for the CDR3 is TGCGCCAGCAGCGTTGACAGGGCGGGCACTGAAGCTTTCTTT. Translated: CASSVDRAGTEAFF. The chain employs TRBV5-1 and TRBJ1-1, with 7 bases that match TRBD1. CDR1 is SGHRS, CDR2 YFSETQ, per germline. V shed 4 bases, J shed 4 bases, and the junction held 7 bases outside the gene matches. This CDR3 comprises 14 residues.

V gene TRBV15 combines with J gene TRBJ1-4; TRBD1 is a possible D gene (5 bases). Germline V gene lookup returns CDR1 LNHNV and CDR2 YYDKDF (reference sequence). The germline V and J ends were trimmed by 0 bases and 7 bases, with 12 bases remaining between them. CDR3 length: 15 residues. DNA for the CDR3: TGTGCCACCAGCAGAGACGAGGGGCGTGGTGAAAAACTGTTTTTT. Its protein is CATSRDEGRGEKLFF.

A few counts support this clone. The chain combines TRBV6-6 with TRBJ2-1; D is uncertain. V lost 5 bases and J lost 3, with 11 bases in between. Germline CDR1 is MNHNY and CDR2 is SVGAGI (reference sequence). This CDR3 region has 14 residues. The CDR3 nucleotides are TGTGCCAGCAGTACCCAGGACGGCTACAATGAGCAGTTCTTC. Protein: CASSTQDGYNEQFF.

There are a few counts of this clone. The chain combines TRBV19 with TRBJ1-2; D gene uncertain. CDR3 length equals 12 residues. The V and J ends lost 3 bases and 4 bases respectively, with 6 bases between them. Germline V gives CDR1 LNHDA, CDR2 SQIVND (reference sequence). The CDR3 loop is CASSINLYGYTF. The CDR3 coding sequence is TGTGCCAGTAGTATTAATCTCTATGGCTACACCTTC.

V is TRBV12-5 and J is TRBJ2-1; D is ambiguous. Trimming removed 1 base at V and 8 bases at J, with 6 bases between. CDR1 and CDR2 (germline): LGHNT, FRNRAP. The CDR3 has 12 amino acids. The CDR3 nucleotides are TGTGCTAGTGGTTTGGGAGGTTATGAGCAGTTCTTC. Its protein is CASGLGGYEQFF.

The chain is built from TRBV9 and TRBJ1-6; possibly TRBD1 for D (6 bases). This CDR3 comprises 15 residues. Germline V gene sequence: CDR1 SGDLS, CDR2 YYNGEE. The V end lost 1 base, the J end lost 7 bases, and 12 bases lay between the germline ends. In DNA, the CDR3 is TGTGCCAGCAGCGTATTTACAGGGTCAAATTCACCCCTCCACTTT. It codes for CASSVFTGSNSPLHF. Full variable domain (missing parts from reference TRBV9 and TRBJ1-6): DSGVTQTPKHLITATGQRVTLRCSPRSGDLSVYWYQQSLDQGLQFLIQYYNGEERAKGNILERFSAQQFPDLHSELNLSSLELGDSALYFCASSVFTGSNSPLHFGNGTRLTVT.

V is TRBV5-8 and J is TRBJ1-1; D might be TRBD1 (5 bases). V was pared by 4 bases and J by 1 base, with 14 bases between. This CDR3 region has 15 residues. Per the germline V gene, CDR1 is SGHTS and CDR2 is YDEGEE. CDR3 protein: CASSPFITGNTEAFF. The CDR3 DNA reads TGTGCCAGCAGCCCTTTCATCACAGGGAACACTGAAGCTTTCTTT.

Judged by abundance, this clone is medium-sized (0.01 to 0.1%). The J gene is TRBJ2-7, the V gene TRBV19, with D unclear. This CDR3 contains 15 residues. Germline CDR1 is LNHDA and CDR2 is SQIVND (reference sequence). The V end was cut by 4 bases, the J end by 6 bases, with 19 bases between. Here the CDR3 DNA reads TGTGCCAGTAGTACCCCGGGTGGCCGGCTCCTCGAGCAGTACTTC. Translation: CASSTPGGRLLEQYF.

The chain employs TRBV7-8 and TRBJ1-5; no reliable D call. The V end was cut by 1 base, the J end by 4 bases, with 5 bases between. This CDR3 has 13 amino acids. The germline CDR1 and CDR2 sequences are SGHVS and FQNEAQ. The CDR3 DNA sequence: TGTGCCAGCAGCTTAGACAGAAATCAGCCCCAGCATTTT. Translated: CASSLDRNQPQHF.

Here the CDR3 reads CASSLAPGDLYGYTF. Written as DNA, the CDR3 is TGTGCCAGCAGCTTAGCGCCGGGGGACCTCTATGGCTACACCTTC. J is TRBJ1-2 and V is TRBV7-8; tentative D call: TRBD1 (5 bases). Germline V gives CDR1 SGHVS, CDR2 FQNEAQ. The CDR3 runs 15 residues. V lost 0 bases and J lost 4, with 12 bases in between.

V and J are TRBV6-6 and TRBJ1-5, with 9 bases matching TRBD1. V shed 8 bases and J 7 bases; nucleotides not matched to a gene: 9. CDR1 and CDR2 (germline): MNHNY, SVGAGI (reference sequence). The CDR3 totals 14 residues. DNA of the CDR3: TGTGCCAGCTGTCAACAGGGGGCTAGGCAGCCCCAGCATTTT. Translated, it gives CASCQQGARQPQHF.

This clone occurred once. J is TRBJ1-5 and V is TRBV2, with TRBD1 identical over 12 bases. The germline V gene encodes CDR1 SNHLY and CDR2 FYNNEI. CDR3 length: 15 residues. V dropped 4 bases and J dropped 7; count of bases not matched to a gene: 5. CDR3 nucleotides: TGTGCCAGCAGTGTAGGGACAGGGGGCGGACAGCCCCAGCATTTT. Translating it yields CASSVGTGGGQPQHF.

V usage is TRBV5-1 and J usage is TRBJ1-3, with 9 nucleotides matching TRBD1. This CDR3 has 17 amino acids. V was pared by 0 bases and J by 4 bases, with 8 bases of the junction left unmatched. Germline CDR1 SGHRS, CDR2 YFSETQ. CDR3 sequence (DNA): TGCGCCAGCAGCTTGGCGCGACAGGGGGGTCCCGGAAACACCATATATTTT. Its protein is CASSLARQGGPGNTIYF.

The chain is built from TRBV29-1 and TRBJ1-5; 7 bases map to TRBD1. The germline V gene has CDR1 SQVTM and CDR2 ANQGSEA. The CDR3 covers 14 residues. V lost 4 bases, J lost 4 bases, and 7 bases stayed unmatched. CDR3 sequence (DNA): TGCAGCGTTGCAAGGGAGACAGGGAATCAGCCCCAGCATTTT. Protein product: CSVARETGNQPQHF. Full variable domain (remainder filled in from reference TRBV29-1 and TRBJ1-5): SAVISQKPSRDICQRGTSLTIQCQVDSQVTMMFWYRQQPGQSLTLIATANQGSEATYESGFVIDKFPISRPNLTFSTLTVSNMSPEDSSIYLCSVARETGNQPQHFGDGTRLSIL.

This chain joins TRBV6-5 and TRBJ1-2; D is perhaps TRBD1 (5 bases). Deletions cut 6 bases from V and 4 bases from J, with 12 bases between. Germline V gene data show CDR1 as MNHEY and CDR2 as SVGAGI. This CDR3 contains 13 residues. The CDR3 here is CASRGRESYGYTF. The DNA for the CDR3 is TGTGCCAGCAGGGGGCGCGAGTCCTATGGCTACACCTTC.

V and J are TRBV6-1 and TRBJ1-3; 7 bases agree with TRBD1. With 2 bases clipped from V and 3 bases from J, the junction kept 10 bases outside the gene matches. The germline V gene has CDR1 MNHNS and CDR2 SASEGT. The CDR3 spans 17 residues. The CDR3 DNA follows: TGTGCCAGCAGTGAAAGACAGGGCCGGGGGATTGGAAACACCATATATTTT. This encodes CASSERQGRGIGNTIYF.